These T cell receptor beta chains were read from a single sample in a study of T cell responses to AZD1222 COVID-19 vaccine. Repertoires were generated with immunoSEQ multiplex PCR, while TCRdb's copy carries only in-frame clones and drops some. The sample lists more than 150,000 clones, 70% to 90% occurring once. The specimen comprised peripheral blood, sampled on day 0 of AZD1222 vaccination. These receptors originate from an adult in good health. The conserved cysteine and the conserved F or W are not part of the CDR3 here.

TRBJ1-3 | TRBV3-1/TRBV3-2 | ASSQDGSSGNTIY
TRBJ2-5 | TRBV5-4 | ASSPQGVGEGTQY
TRBJ2-3 | TRBV4-2 | ASSPYGLAGGQVASDTQY
TRBJ2-7 | TRBV7-3 | ASSPGLGQAYEQY
TRBJ1-4 | TRBV2 | ASSEIGRVGEKLF
TRBJ2-5 | TRBV19 | ASSMSGAQHQETQY
TRBJ1-2 | TRBV30 | AWSRTGTVPYGYT
TRBJ1-4 | TRBV30 | AWSTAGTEKLF
TRBJ1-2 | TRBV3-1/TRBV3-2 | ASSQTLPGYGYT
TRBJ1-6 | TRBV5-1 | ASSGGDSGSNSPLH
TRBJ1-2 | TRBV5-4 | ASSLAVKANYGYT
TRBJ2-7 | TRBV2 | ASSEQRGSAYEQY